This TCR beta chain was sequenced in a study of cytomegalovirus exposure and HLA in healthy donors. This clone was detected a few times. V was cut by 5 bases and J by 4 bases, with 7 bases left in between. The CDR3 totals 12 residues. Germline-derived CDR1 and CDR2 are MNHNY and SVGAGI (reference sequence). 13 Jbeta primers and 60 Vbeta primers were used for the PCR. Measured with immunoSEQ multiplex PCR; TCRdb has only the in-frame clones, and not every one. The table lists approximately 170,000 clones, approximately 77% of them singletons. This clonotype originated in a male donor in good health and CMV-seropositive. Specimen: PBMCs. The chain has TRBV6-6 and TRBJ2-3, with D perhaps TRBD2 (5 bases). The CDR3 DNA sequence: TGTGCCAGCAGTACAGCGGCAGATACGCAGTATTTT. Translation gives CASSTAADTQYF.